Below, 10 T cell receptor beta chains from the same sample are listed, as sequenced in a study of CD8 T cells in Susac syndrome. Reverse transcription used roughly 0.45 to 1 ug RNA and random hexamers. TCRdb re-derived calls from the immunoSEQ multiplex PCR reads in MiXCR, one entry per CDR3 protein. The top ten hold 0.075% to 0.1% of the sample, which has more than 120,000 distinct CDR3 sequences, approximately 93% seen once. The specimen was CD4+ T cells from PBMCs. The receptors were sampled from a human donor in good health.

The chain employs TRBV12-5 and TRBJ2-3, with TRBD2 matching 14 bases. Germline CDR1 reads LGHNT; CDR2 reads FRNRAP. This CDR3 has 15 amino acids. The V and J ends lost 7 bases and 4 bases, in that order; junction bases with no gene match: 4. CDR3 in amino acids: CASAPGLAGADTQYF. The CDR3 coding sequence is TGTGCTAGTGCCCCGGGACTAGCGGGAGCAGATACGCAGTATTTT. The complete variable domain, with remaining parts taken from reference TRBV12-5 and TRBJ2-3, reads DARVTQTPRHKVTEMGQEVTMRCQPILGHNTVFWYRQTMMQGLELLAYFRNRAPLDDSGMPKDRFSAEMPDATLATLKIQPSEPRDSAVYFCASAPGLAGADTQYFGPGTRLTVL.

In DNA form, the CDR3 reads TGCGCCAGCACTCCCCAAGGGGAGACCGGGGAGCTGTTTTTT. Amino acids: CASTPQGETGELFF. The V and J genes are TRBV5-1 and TRBJ2-2, with D perhaps TRBD1 or TRBD2 (5 bases each). The CDR3 consists of 14 residues. Trimming left V 6 bases short and J 5 bases short, with 14 bases between. Germline loops: CDR1 SGHRS, CDR2 YFSETQ.

The V gene is TRBV6-1, the J gene TRBJ2-1; 7 bases are shared with TRBD2. The CDR3 has 15 residues. Germline trimming cut 7 bases from V and 0 bases from J; bases unmatched to any gene: 6. CDR1 and CDR2 (germline): MNHNS, SASEGT. The CDR3 DNA sequence: TGTGCCAGCACCCCGGGAGGCAGCTCCTACAATGAGCAGTTCTTC. Amino acid sequence: CASTPGGSSYNEQFF.

J is TRBJ2-1 and V is TRBV5-4, with TRBD2 identical over 12 bases. In germline, CDR1 is SGHNT, CDR2 YYREEE (reference sequence). Losses at the gene ends were 4 bases for V and 7 bases for J; bases not matched to a gene: 0. This CDR3 has 13 amino acids. CDR3 nucleotide sequence: TGTGCCAGCAGCGGGACTAGCGGGAATGAGCAGTTCTTC. Its protein is CASSGTSGNEQFF. The variable domain in full, with the rest retrieved from reference TRBV5-4 and TRBJ2-1, is ETGVTQSPTHLIKTRGQQVTLRCSSQSGHNTVSWYQQALGQGPQFIFQYYREEENGRGNFPPRFSGLQFPNYSSELNVNALELDDSALYLCASSGTSGNEQFFGPGTRLTVL.

V usage is TRBV20-1 and J usage is TRBJ2-5; D ambiguous. Germline values: CDR1 DFQATT, CDR2 SNEGSKA (reference sequence). This CDR3 has 12 amino acids. V was clipped by 2 bases and J by 5 bases, with 9 bases between them. Here the CDR3 reads CSARLVYETQYF. The CDR3, as DNA: TGCAGTGCTAGACTAGTATACGAGACCCAGTACTTC.

This chain links TRBV20-1 with TRBJ2-1, with TRBD2 matching 11 bases. There are 16 residues in the CDR3. J gave up 3 bases and V 0 bases, and 4 bases lay outside the gene matches. Germline CDR1 reads DFQATT; CDR2 reads SNEGSKA (reference sequence). CDR3: CSARETSGIFYNEQFF. The CDR3 DNA reads as TGCAGTGCTAGAGAGACTAGCGGGATCTTCTACAATGAGCAGTTCTTC.

The rearrangement joins TRBV12-3 or TRBV12-4 to TRBJ1-2, with D hard to call. V was shortened by 3 bases and J by 0 bases, with 14 bases between the two germline ends. The CDR3 sequence is 16 residues long. This CDR3 is CASSFAVGVTNYGYTF. Written as DNA, the CDR3 is TGTGCCAGCAGTTTTGCGGTTGGCGTTACTAACTATGGCTACACCTTC.

The chain has TRBV30 and TRBJ2-7; D gene uncertain. V lost 0 bases and J lost 6, with 6 bases in between. CDR3 length: 11 amino acids. CDR1 and CDR2 (germline): GTSNPN, SVGIG (reference sequence). The CDR3 nucleotides are TGTGCCTGGAGTGTAATAGGCGAGCAGTACTTC. Its translation: CAWSVIGEQYF.

The CDR3 nucleotides are TGTGCCAGCAGCTTGACTAGCGGGAGGCTTAATGAGCAGTTCTTC. Encoded protein: CASSLTSGRLNEQFF. The chain employs TRBV27 and TRBJ2-1; TRBD2 matches 13 bases. Per the germline V gene, CDR1 is MNHEY and CDR2 is SMNVEV (reference sequence). V gave up 6 bases and J gave up 7 bases; unmatched junction bases: 6. The CDR3 runs to 15 residues.

The chain carries TRBV7-9 and TRBJ2-1; 9 bases align to TRBD2. The CDR3 runs 17 residues. Trimming took 4 bases from V and 8 from J; bases not matched to a gene: 15. CDR1 is SEHNR and CDR2 is FQNEAQ in the germline V gene (reference sequence). CDR3 coding DNA: TGTGCCAGCAGCTCCTATAGGGCGGGAGGGCCTTGGGATGAGCAGTTCTTC. Translation gives CASSSYRAGGPWDEQFF.